Below are 22 T cell receptor beta chains sequenced from a single sample in a study of OX40 agonist ivuxolimab in advanced cancers. The assay was immunoSEQ multiplex PCR, and TCRdb's table has in-frame clones only and misses some. The profile shows nearly 25,000 clones, around 80% of them singletons. The source material was CD4+ or CD8+ T cells sorted from blood, sampled in a trial of the OX40 agonist ivuxolimab. The source is an adult with an advanced solid tumor such as melanoma, head and neck, liver or kidney cancer.

The chain has TRBV4-2 and TRBJ1-3; D uncertain. There are 16 residues in the CDR3. Germline CDR1 and CDR2: LGHNA and YNFKEQ. Trimming shortened V by 1 base and J by 0 bases, and 10 bases separated the two germline ends. The CDR3 DNA reads TGTGCCAGCAGCCAAGGTGCAGCACACTCTGGAAACACCATATATTTT. Its protein is CASSQGAAHSGNTIYF.

The rearrangement uses TRBV5-4 and TRBJ2-3, with 12 bases matching TRBD2. Looked up from germline, CDR1 is SGHNT and CDR2 is YYREEE (reference sequence). V trimming: 4 bases; J trimming: 3 bases; junction bases outside the gene matches: 6. The CDR3 contains 16 residues. CDR3 DNA sequence: TGTGCCAGCAGCCCCGGACTAGCGGGGACAACAGATACGCAGTATTTT. Residues: CASSPGLAGTTDTQYF.

The rearrangement links TRBV7-6 to TRBJ2-7; 8 bases agree with TRBD2. Germline V CDR1 and CDR2: SGHVS, FNYEAQ. Losses at the gene ends were 5 bases for V and 3 bases for J; bases not matched to a gene: 9. The CDR3 spans 15 residues. CDR3 protein: CASSLNSGGGYEQYF. In DNA, the CDR3 is TGTGCCAGCAGCCTCAACAGCGGGGGAGGCTACGAGCAGTACTTC.

This clone has a handful of counts. This chain connects TRBV13 to TRBJ2-7; D is tentatively TRBD1 or TRBD2 (5 bases each). Per the germline V gene, CDR1 is PRHDT and CDR2 is FYEKMQ (reference sequence). CDR3 size: 17 residues. Trimming shortened V by 0 bases and J by 2 bases, and 17 bases separated the two germline ends. The CDR3 DNA reads as TGTGCCAGCAGCTTAGGGGGGGTAGGAATAAAAGCCTACGAGCAGTACTTC. This gives the protein CASSLGGVGIKAYEQYF.

The chain joins TRBV2 to TRBJ1-2; D not resolved. Germline V gene lookup returns CDR1 SNHLY and CDR2 FYNNEI. The CDR3 spans 14 residues. V lost 0 bases and J lost 5, with 10 bases in between. DNA for the CDR3: TGTGCCAGCAGTGAAGCGCTTCAGGAGTATGGCTACACCTTC. Protein: CASSEALQEYGYTF.

This clone was observed a handful of times. V gene TRBV27 combines with J gene TRBJ1-6; D is unresolved. Trimming took off 4 bases at V and 6 bases at J, with 4 bases between the two ends. The V gene's germline CDR1 is MNHEY and CDR2 SMNVEV (reference sequence). This CDR3 has 12 amino acids. The DNA for the CDR3 is TGTGCCAGCAGTTCGACTAATTCACCCCTCCACTTT. It codes for CASSSTNSPLHF.

The chain couples TRBV28 to TRBJ1-2; TRBD1 aligns across 8 bases. The V and J ends lost 5 bases and 4 bases, in that order; junction bases with no gene match: 6. The CDR3 extends over 14 amino acids. CDR1 MDHEN and CDR2 SYDVKM come from the germline V gene. CDR3 in DNA: TGTGCCAGCAGTCCACCGACAGGGGCCTATGGCTACACCTTC. Amino acid sequence: CASSPPTGAYGYTF.

This clone has just one count. V gene TRBV5-1 combines with J gene TRBJ2-2; D unresolved. CDR3 length: 12 amino acids. Trimming removed 0 bases from V and 7 bases from J, with 4 bases in between. CDR1 is SGHRS, CDR2 YFSETQ, per germline. The chain's CDR3 is CASSLDYGELFF. DNA of the CDR3: TGCGCCAGCAGCTTGGATTACGGGGAGCTGTTTTTT.

This clone was seen a few times. The V gene is TRBV7-2, the J gene TRBJ1-3; a weak D match, TRBD1 (6 bases). Trimming took off 6 bases at V and 0 bases at J, with 15 bases between the two ends. Germline CDR1 reads SGHTA; CDR2 reads FQGNSA. The CDR3 is 16 residues long. CDR3 region: CASRPTGGHSGNTIYF. The CDR3 DNA reads as TGTGCCAGCAGGCCCACCGGGGGCCACTCTGGAAACACCATATATTTT.

CDR3 DNA: TGCGCCAGCAGCCGGCTGCCCCGAAAGGGGGCCCAGGGGGGCTACACCTTC. Translation gives CASSRLPRKGAQGGYTF. This sequence joins TRBV5-1 and TRBJ1-2; 7 bases fit TRBD1. Germline lookup yields CDR1 SGHRS and CDR2 YFSETQ. The V gene end was trimmed by 4 bases and the J gene end by 8 bases; junction bases not matched to a gene: 20. The CDR3 has 17 residues.

The table lists this clone with a few counts. The CDR3, as DNA: TGCGCCAGCAGCCGGGACAGGATCTACGAGCAGTACTTC. It yields the protein CASSRDRIYEQYF. This chain links TRBV4-3 with TRBJ2-7; 8 nucleotides agree with TRBD1. Germline CDR1 LGHNA, CDR2 YSLEER. The CDR3 has 13 amino acids. J lost 3 bases, V lost 4 bases, and 2 bases had no gene match.

This chain connects TRBV7-2 to TRBJ1-1; D not resolved. The CDR3 totals 13 residues. V was cut by 5 bases and J by 7 bases, with 14 bases left in between. CDR1 and CDR2 (germline): SGHTA, FQGNSA. The DNA of the CDR3 is TGTGCCAGCAGCCCCCAGCAGGCACTTGAAGCTTTCTTT. Translated: CASSPQQALEAFF.

The J gene is TRBJ1-6, the V gene TRBV5-1; weak D call: TRBD1 (6 bases). The CDR3 has 15 amino acids. From germline, CDR1 is SGHRS and CDR2 YFSETQ. V lost 1 base, J lost 7 bases, and 12 bases lay in between. In DNA, the CDR3 is TGCGCCAGCAGCTTGTCACAGGGAGGGAATTCACCCCTCCACTTT. It specifies CASSLSQGGNSPLHF.

This clone was seen only a few times. The chain combines TRBV28 with TRBJ1-2; D not resolved. V gave up 3 bases and J gave up 2 bases, with 7 bases separating them. This CDR3 region has 13 residues. Germline-derived CDR1 and CDR2 are MDHEN and SYDVKM. The CDR3 is CASSFRGNYGYTF. CDR3 coding DNA: TGTGCCAGCAGTTTCAGAGGGAACTATGGCTACACCTTC.

The chain recombines TRBV4-1 with TRBJ2-5; 13 nucleotides align to TRBD2. The tail of the sequence fits TRBJ2-7 better, so the J call may be wrong. The germline V gene has CDR1 MGHRA and CDR2 YSYEKL. This CDR3 has 18 residues. The CDR3, as DNA: TGCGCCAGCAGCCAAACCGGACTAGCGGGGGCCCTGGCCTACGAGCAGTACTTC. Its protein is CASSQTGLAGALAYEQYF.

CDR3 nucleotides: TGTGCCAGCAGACGGGACAGGGCCTATGGCTACACCTTC. It encodes CASRRDRAYGYTF. V is TRBV28 and J is TRBJ1-2; 9 bases match TRBD1. CDR3 length: 13 amino acids. The V gene's germline CDR1 is MDHEN and CDR2 SYDVKM. J was trimmed by 4 bases and V by 6 bases; bases with no gene match: 3.

The rearrangement links TRBV18 to TRBJ2-3; D tentatively reads TRBD1 or TRBD2 (5 bases each). CDR1 is KGHSH, CDR2 LQKENI, per germline. This CDR3 comprises 14 residues. V shed 2 bases and J shed 6 bases, with 12 bases lying between them. In nucleotides, the CDR3 is TGTGCCAGCTCACCATCCAGGGAGAGGGATACGCAGTATTTT. It specifies CASSPSRERDTQYF. The full variable domain, its missing parts supplied by reference TRBV18 and TRBJ2-3, is NAGVMQNPRHLVRRRGQEARLRCSPMKGHSHVYWYRQLPEEGLKFMVYLQKENIIDESGMPKERFSAEFPKEGPSILRIQQVVRGDSAAYFCASSPSRERDTQYFGPGTRLTVL.

The chain recombines TRBV9 with TRBJ2-7; D possibly corresponds to TRBD1 (5 bases). The CDR3 covers 13 residues. V lost 4 bases to trimming and J lost 5 bases, with 13 bases between them. CDR1 is SGDLS and CDR2 is YYNGEE in the germline V gene. CDR3 sequence: CASSSQGGNEQYF. DNA of the CDR3: TGTGCCAGCAGCTCCCAGGGTGGGAACGAGCAGTACTTC.

The sample holds a few counts of this clone. The gene calls are TRBV4-1 and TRBJ1-5; D is possibly TRBD1 (6 bases). V was cut by 1 base and J by 6 bases, with 16 bases left in between. Looked up from germline, CDR1 is MGHRA and CDR2 is YSYEKL. The CDR3 sequence is 16 residues long. CDR3 sequence reads: CASSQGWGAISQPQHF. The DNA for the CDR3 is TGCGCCAGCAGCCAAGGGTGGGGGGCGATTTCTCAGCCCCAGCATTTT.

The chain combines TRBV19 with TRBJ2-2; perhaps TRBD2 as D (8 bases). Per the germline V gene, CDR1 is LNHDA and CDR2 is SQIVND (reference sequence). The length of the CDR3 is 17 residues. V was clipped by 6 bases and J by 5 bases, with 22 bases between them. CDR3 in amino acids: CASRGGVAGMGTGELFF. The CDR3 region has the DNA TGTGCCAGTAGAGGGGGCGTAGCGGGAATGGGTACCGGGGAGCTGTTTTTT.

The chain recombines TRBV28 with TRBJ2-5; D is unresolved. The CDR3 totals 13 residues. V was trimmed by 3 bases and J by 5 bases, leaving 10 bases between them. The germline gives CDR1 MDHEN, CDR2 SYDVKM. CDR3 DNA sequence: TGTGCCAGCAGTTTCTCCTCTGTGGAGACCCAGTACTTC. Translating it yields CASSFSSVETQYF.

This chain uses TRBV11-2 with TRBJ2-7; TRBD2 matches 10 bases. V was clipped by 5 bases and J by 6 bases; unmatched bases: 16. Germline V CDR1 and CDR2: SGHAT, FQNNGV. The length of the CDR3 is 17 residues. CDR3 nucleotide sequence: TGTGCCAGCAGCCCATGGGCTGAACTAGCGGGGTTCGTCGAGCAGTACTTC. Its protein is CASSPWAELAGFVEQYF.